One and the same sample provided the 26 T cell receptor beta chains below, sequenced in a study of T cells in localized non-small cell lung cancer. Produced via immunoSEQ multiplex PCR; TCRdb's table is partial and in-frame only. The sample shows almost 40,000 clones, about four fifths of them seen only once. This sample comprised PBMCs, obtained before any cancer treatment. These receptors all stem from a woman aged 35 to 70 with stage II squamous cell lung carcinoma.

The V gene is TRBV4-3, the J gene TRBJ2-1; 8 bases map to TRBD2. The CDR3 has 19 residues. Germline V gene sequence: CDR1 LGHNA, CDR2 YSLEER. V was clipped by 1 base and J by 8 bases; unmatched bases: 19. The DNA for the CDR3 is TGCGCCAGCAGCCAAGGGATCTCTTGGCGGGAGGCCCCTCGGGATGAGCAGTTCTTC. This gives the protein CASSQGISWREAPRDEQFF.

This clone was observed a handful of times. The chain carries TRBV7-9 and TRBJ1-3; 9 bases are a match to TRBD1. V lost 5 bases, J lost 0 bases, and 11 bases stayed unmatched. There are 18 residues in the CDR3. The V gene's germline CDR1 is SEHNR and CDR2 FQNEAQ (reference sequence). CDR3 nucleotide sequence: TGTGCCAGCAGCCCCCGGACAGGGGTTGAGCACTCTGGAAACACCATATATTTT. Protein: CASSPRTGVEHSGNTIYF.

This clone was detected only a few times. The chain joins TRBV7-2 to TRBJ2-7; 9 bases match TRBD1. This CDR3 comprises 17 residues. Per the germline V gene, CDR1 is SGHTA and CDR2 is FQGNSA. Germline trimming cut 4 bases from V and 2 bases from J; bases unmatched to any gene: 12. This CDR3 reads CASSSGQGSVPPYEQYF. The CDR3 DNA reads as TGTGCCAGCAGCTCCGGACAGGGGAGTGTGCCCCCCTACGAGCAGTACTTC.

This clone appeared many times. The J gene is TRBJ2-2, the V gene TRBV7-3; possibly TRBD1 for D (6 bases). Germline CDR1 SGHTA, CDR2 FQGTGA. CDR3 length: 15 amino acids. V lost 4 bases, J lost 6 bases, and 15 bases lay in between. The CDR3 DNA reads as TGTGCCAGCAGCTACCTGGGAGAGGGGGCCGGGGAGCTGTTTTTT. Translation: CASSYLGEGAGELFF.

This rearrangement joins TRBV11-2 to TRBJ2-3, with unresolved D. Trimming shortened V by 4 bases and J by 6 bases, and 8 bases separated the two germline ends. This CDR3 has 12 amino acids. The germline gives CDR1 SGHAT, CDR2 FQNNGV. The CDR3 nucleotides read TGTGCCAGCAGCTCTGGCGCGGATACGCAGTATTTT. Its translation: CASSSGADTQYF.

This clone was picked up a small number of times. This chain joins TRBV2 and TRBJ2-7; 11 nucleotides match TRBD2. CDR1 SNHLY and CDR2 FYNNEI come from the germline V gene. V dropped 1 base and J dropped 6; count of bases not matched to a gene: 5. CDR3 length equals 15 residues. The CDR3 protein is CASSEGLAGGGEQYF. CDR3 in DNA: TGTGCCAGCAGTGAAGGATTAGCGGGAGGGGGCGAGCAGTACTTC.

This chain connects TRBV13 to TRBJ2-7, with 12 bases aligning to TRBD2. J lost 0 bases, V lost 4 bases, and 13 bases had no gene match. Germline CDR1 is PRHDT and CDR2 is FYEKMQ (reference sequence). There are 19 residues in the CDR3. Written as DNA, the CDR3 is TGTGCCAGCAGCTCCCGACCCGCGCGACTAGCGGGAGTCTCCTACGAGCAGTACTTC. Amino acid sequence: CASSSRPARLAGVSYEQYF.

The gene calls are TRBV19 and TRBJ2-2, with TRBD2 identical over 9 bases. Trimming removed 9 bases from V and 0 bases from J; junction bases left unmatched: 8. Germline assignment: CDR1 LNHDA and CDR2 SQIVND (reference sequence). The CDR3 extends over 16 amino acids. The CDR3 region has the DNA TGTGCCAGCGCCGACCCTAGCGGGGCGAACACCGGGGAGCTGTTTTTT. Encoded protein: CASADPSGANTGELFF.

The chain recombines TRBV28 with TRBJ2-4, with 7 bases identical to TRBD1. CDR3 length equals 11 residues. With V trimmed by 8 bases and J by 5 bases, 0 bases remained unmatched. The V gene's germline CDR1 is MDHEN and CDR2 SYDVKM. The DNA for the CDR3 is TGTGCCAGCGGGACAGAAAACATTCAGTACTTC. Protein product: CASGTENIQYF.

The V call is TRBV28, the J call TRBJ2-5, with a possible D match to TRBD1 (6 bases). The CDR3 has 16 residues. Trimming removed 4 bases from V and 0 bases from J, with 15 bases in between. Germline CDR1 reads MDHEN; CDR2 reads SYDVKM. The CDR3 loop reads CASSSAAQGNQETQYF. CDR3 coding DNA: TGTGCCAGCAGTTCAGCCGCCCAGGGGAACCAAGAGACCCAGTACTTC.

The rearrangement joins TRBV29-1 to TRBJ1-1; D is undetermined. Germline lookup yields CDR1 SQVTM and CDR2 ANQGSEA. Trimming stripped 6 bases from V and 8 bases from J, with 16 bases between. CDR3 length: 12 amino acids. The CDR3 is CSVLASGIEAFF. The DNA of the CDR3 is TGCAGCGTCCTAGCCTCCGGGATCGAAGCTTTCTTT. Based on the CDR3 plus reference TRBV29-1 and TRBJ1-1, the full variable domain is SAVISQKPSRDICQRGTSLTIQCQVDSQVTMMFWYRQQPGQSLTLIATANQGSEATYESGFVIDKFPISRPNLTFSTLTVSNMSPEDSSIYLCSVLASGIEAFFGQGTRLTVV.

The rearrangement links TRBV10-3 to TRBJ1-1; maybe TRBD1 (5 bases). The CDR3 runs 14 residues. CDR1 ENHRY and CDR2 SYGVKD come from the germline V gene. Trimming cost V 4 bases and J 4 bases, with 13 bases left between them. The CDR3 here is CAISASGRGTEAFF. The CDR3 DNA follows: TGTGCCATCAGTGCCTCGGGAAGGGGCACTGAAGCTTTCTTT.

The chain couples TRBV23-1 to TRBJ2-5, with 9 nucleotides matching TRBD1. TRBV23-1 is noted as an ORF with a role that remains uncertain. The CDR3 spans 18 residues. J gave up 2 bases and V 0 bases, and 10 bases lay outside the gene matches. CDR3 sequence: CASSQSPGKTGGQETQYF. The CDR3 region has the DNA TGCGCCAGCAGTCAATCTCCCGGCAAGACAGGGGGACAAGAGACCCAGTACTTC.

This clone has more than one count but fewer than ten. This rearrangement joins TRBV7-9 to TRBJ2-1; D assignment may be TRBD1 or TRBD2 (6 bases each). CDR3 size: 15 residues. Trimming removed 1 base from V and 1 base from J, with 8 bases in between. Germline V gives CDR1 SEHNR, CDR2 FQNEAQ (reference sequence). CDR3 sequence reads: CASSLGGASYNEQFF. The DNA of the CDR3 is TGTGCCAGCAGCTTAGGGGGGGCTTCCTACAATGAGCAGTTCTTC.

This clone was observed once. The chain couples TRBV5-1 to TRBJ2-1; 10 bases fit TRBD1. The CDR3 has 16 amino acids. With 0 bases clipped from V and 4 bases from J, the junction kept 4 bases outside the gene matches. CDR1 SGHRS and CDR2 YFSETQ come from the germline V gene. For the CDR3, the DNA is TGCGCCAGCAGCTTGGGGCTGGGACAGGGGTACAATGAGCAGTTCTTC. Amino acid sequence: CASSLGLGQGYNEQFF.

This sequence joins TRBV29-1 and TRBJ1-1; the match to TRBD1 covers 7 bases. Germline V gives CDR1 SQVTM, CDR2 ANQGSEA. The junction had 9 bases not matched to a gene; V was cut back by 6 bases and J by 5 bases. The CDR3 covers 13 residues. CDR3 sequence reads: CSVFDRDETEAFF. The CDR3 DNA reads as TGCAGCGTCTTTGACAGGGACGAAACTGAAGCTTTCTTT.

This clone was counted between two and nine times. The J gene is TRBJ2-1, the V gene TRBV27; 9 bases line up with TRBD2. The CDR3 has 13 residues. V dropped 8 bases and J dropped 2; count of bases not matched to a gene: 1. CDR1 is MNHEY and CDR2 is SMNVEV in the germline V gene (reference sequence). The CDR3 is CASGLATYNEQFF. The CDR3, as DNA: TGTGCCAGCGGACTAGCGACCTACAATGAGCAGTTCTTC.

This chain connects TRBV2 to TRBJ2-3, with TRBD2 identical over 11 bases. This CDR3 spans 14 amino acids. The germline CDR1 and CDR2 sequences are SNHLY and FYNNEI. The V gene end was trimmed by 4 bases and the J gene end by 4 bases; junction bases not matched to a gene: 1. CDR3 region: CASSGLAGSDTQYF. The CDR3 DNA is TGTGCCAGCAGTGGACTAGCGGGGTCAGATACGCAGTATTTT.

The genes are TRBV11-1 and TRBJ2-2; D unresolved. V lost 3 bases, J lost 6 bases, and 8 bases lay in between. This CDR3 has 13 residues. Germline assignment: CDR1 SGHAT and CDR2 FQDESV (reference sequence). The CDR3 protein is CASSFASSGELFF. In nucleotides, the CDR3 is TGTGCCAGCAGCTTTGCGTCGTCCGGGGAGCTGTTTTTT. The full variable domain, rest sourced from reference TRBV11-1 and TRBJ2-2, is EAEVAQSPRYKITEKSQAVAFWCDPISGHATLYWYRQILGQGPELLVQFQDESVVDDSQLPKDRFSAERLKGVDSTLKIQPAELGDSAMYLCASSFASSGELFFGEGSRLTVL.

Only one count was recorded for this clone. The chain is built from TRBV27 and TRBJ2-3; perhaps D is TRBD1 or TRBD2 (5 bases each). Per germline, CDR1 MNHEY and CDR2 SMNVEV (reference sequence). Trimming cost V 6 bases and J 4 bases, with 17 bases left between them. The CDR3 sequence is 15 residues long. CDR3 sequence reads: CASSSKWLGADTQYF. The CDR3 DNA is TGTGCCAGCAGCTCCAAATGGCTGGGGGCAGATACGCAGTATTTT.

CDR3 bases: TGTGCCAGCAGCGTAATGAACACCGGGGAGCTGTTTTTT. Encoded protein: CASSVMNTGELFF. J is TRBJ2-2 and V is TRBV9, with D unclear. CDR1 and CDR2 from the germline V gene are SGDLS and YYNGEE. The CDR3 spans 13 residues. V lost 1 base and J 1 base, leaving 2 bases between the germline ends.

The chain has TRBV5-1 and TRBJ1-4; 12 bases line up with TRBD1. The CDR3 loop spans 14 amino acids. Germline V gene lookup returns CDR1 SGHRS and CDR2 YFSETQ. Trimming at V came to 5 bases and at J to 8 bases, leaving 4 bases not matched to a gene. For the CDR3, the DNA is TGCGCCAGCAGTCCCGGGACAGGGGGCGAAAAACTGTTTTTT. Its protein is CASSPGTGGEKLFF.

A few counts support this clone. This rearrangement joins TRBV7-6 to TRBJ2-2; perhaps TRBD2 as D (6 bases). The CDR3 consists of 19 residues. V was cut by 6 bases and J by 0 bases, with 23 bases left in between. Germline loops: CDR1 SGHVS, CDR2 FNYEAQ. Here the CDR3 DNA reads TGTGCCAGCAGTTTTCTTCCCCTTAGCGGATCCTCGAACACCGGGGAGCTGTTTTTT. Amino acid sequence: CASSFLPLSGSSNTGELFF.

The chain recombines TRBV5-1 with TRBJ2-3; possible D gene TRBD2, 6 bases. The CDR3 totals 14 residues. Per germline, CDR1 SGHRS and CDR2 YFSETQ. V lost 3 bases and J 6 bases, leaving 14 bases between the germline ends. The CDR3 sequence is CASSYDPGGDTQYF. The CDR3 DNA follows: TGCGCCAGCAGCTACGACCCAGGAGGGGATACGCAGTATTTT.

V and J are TRBV28 and TRBJ2-7, with D perhaps being TRBD1 or TRBD2 (5 bases each). Trimming stripped 6 bases from V and 7 bases from J, with 13 bases between. CDR1 is MDHEN, CDR2 SYDVKM, per germline. The CDR3 has 12 residues. The CDR3 sequence is CASRPGTDEQYV. CDR3 sequence (DNA): TGTGCCAGCAGGCCGGGGACGGATGAGCAGTACGTC.

V is TRBV5-1 and J is TRBJ2-1; the match to TRBD1 covers 9 bases. CDR1 and CDR2 from the germline V gene are SGHRS and YFSETQ. Unmatched junction bases numbered 10, after V lost 4 bases and J lost 8 bases. The CDR3 has 15 amino acids. Written as DNA, the CDR3 is TGCGCCAGCAGCATTACAGGGGGCAGAACCGATGAGCAGTTCTTC. Translation: CASSITGGRTDEQFF.